These T cell receptor beta chains were read from a single sample in a study of HIV-infected patients and healthy controls. TCRdb re-called the 5' RACE reads through MiXCR, storing one row per CDR3 protein. In the table there are 5,000 to 7,500 distinct CDR3 sequences, more than 7.5% of which are singletons. Source: blood, taken during antiretroviral therapy. The receptors were gathered from an adult with HIV infection. CDR3s include the opening cysteine and the closing phenylalanine or tryptophan. A D gene is named only where the DNA matches it firmly. A row's size may be missing; if present it is once, few, many or a size class.

D gene,J gene,clone size,V gene,CDR3 DNA,CDR3 protein
NA,TRBJ2-1,many,TRBV3-1,TGTGCCAGCAGCCAAGATCTGATCGGGAGCCGCAATGAGCAGTTCTTC,CASSQDLIGSRNEQFF
NA,TRBJ1-5,many,TRBV6-6,TGTGCCAGCAGTTACGACGGGGGGTCTCAGCCCCAGCATTTT,CASSYDGGSQPQHF
NA,TRBJ1-1,NA,TRBV28,TGTGCCAGCAGTTTATCCAGAAGGGGGGCCACTGAAGCTTTCTTT,CASSLSRRGATEAFF
NA,TRBJ1-6,many,TRBV2,TGTGCCAGCAGTGAAACGGACCAAACCCTCCACTTT,CASSETDQTLHF
NA,TRBJ2-3,medium-sized,TRBV2,TGTGCCAGCAGTTGGGACGGCGCAGATACGCAGTATTTT,CASSWDGADTQYF
TRBD1,TRBJ2-7,many,TRBV20-1,TGCAGTGCTAGACCGACAGGGGGCTTTTACGAGCAGTACTTC,CSARPTGGFYEQYF
TRBD1,TRBJ1-5,many,TRBV19,TGTGCCAGCTCGGGACAGGGGGGTAATCAGCCCCAGCATTTT,CASSGQGGNQPQHF
NA,TRBJ1-1,medium-sized,TRBV18,TGTGCCAGCTCACCTCCGAGGTCGAGGAACACTGAAGCTTTCTTT,CASSPPRSRNTEAFF
TRBD2,TRBJ2-5,medium-sized,TRBV2,TGTGCCAGCAGTGAAAGGGTAGCGGGAGGGGGAGAGACCCAGTACTTC,CASSERVAGGGETQYF
NA,TRBJ1-2,medium-sized,TRBV13,TGTGCCAGCAGCTTCAGACAGGAGAGAAACTATGGCTACACCTTC,CASSFRQERNYGYTF
NA,TRBJ2-5,medium-sized,TRBV6-5,TGTGCCAGTCAGGGTCAAGAGACCCAGTACTTC,CASQGQETQYF
NA,TRBJ1-1,NA,TRBV7-2,TGTGCCAGCAGCGGGGATCTTAACACTGAAGCTTTCTTT,CASSGDLNTEAFF
NA,TRBJ2-1,many,TRBV10-3,TGTGCCATCACGGGGAACGACAATGAGCAGTTCTTC,CAITGNDNEQFF
NA,TRBJ1-5,medium-sized,TRBV12-3/TRBV12-4,TGTGCCAGCAAACAAGGGGGGGCACAGCCCCAGCATTTT,CASKQGGAQPQHF
NA,TRBJ1-2,medium-sized,TRBV7-2,TGTGCCAGCAGCCTAGAAAACTATGGCTACACCTTC,CASSLENYGYTF
NA,TRBJ2-5,many,TRBV28,TGTGCCAGCAGTTCACCGGGACATCCTCAGACCCAGTACTTC,CASSSPGHPQTQYF
NA,TRBJ1-1,few,TRBV4-3,TGCGCCAGCAGCCAAGAAAGGGACACTGAAGCTTTCTTT,CASSQERDTEAFF
TRBD1,TRBJ2-3,medium-sized,TRBV7-6,TGTGCCAGCAGCTCCCCCCCGGGACAGCGCACAGATACGCAGTATTTT,CASSSPPGQRTDTQYF
TRBD2,TRBJ2-3,many,TRBV20-1,TGCAGTGCTACTGACCCGGGACTACCCACAGATACGCAGTATTTT,CSATDPGLPTDTQYF
NA,TRBJ2-2,many,TRBV12-3/TRBV12-4,TGTGCCAGCAGAATACAGGGGAACACCGGGGAGCTGTTTTTT,CASRIQGNTGELFF
NA,TRBJ2-7,medium-sized,TRBV3-1,TGTGCCAGCCCGGGCCGCGAGCAGTACTTC,CASPGREQYF
NA,TRBJ1-1,medium-sized,TRBV29-1,TGCAGCGTTGAGTGGGATAGTCTAACTGAAGCTTTCTTT,CSVEWDSLTEAFF
TRBD2,TRBJ2-1,many,TRBV9,TGTGCCAGCAGCGTAGAGGGGACTAGCGGGGCCTACAATGAGCAGTTCTTC,CASSVEGTSGAYNEQFF
NA,TRBJ1-3,many,TRBV11-2,TGTGCCAGCAGCTTGAGCCCTCCCCAGGGGTCTGGAAACACCATATATTTT,CASSLSPPQGSGNTIYF
NA,TRBJ2-2,few,TRBV9,TGTGCCAGCAGCGTAGATCGGGGGGCCACCGGGGAGCTGTTTTTT,CASSVDRGATGELFF
NA,TRBJ2-3,medium-sized,TRBV21-1,TGTGCCAGCAGCAAAATGGATCAGCCTAGCACAGATACGCAGTATTTT,CASSKMDQPSTDTQYF
NA,TRBJ1-5,NA,TRBV12-3/TRBV12-4,TGTGCCAGCAGCCTCTACGGGGAGAATCAGCCCCAGCACTTT,CASSLYGENQPQHF